The next 26 T cell receptor beta chains were all read from a single sample in a study of blood T cell repertoires in COVID-19. Profiling relied on immunoSEQ multiplex PCR, and the TCRdb table lists in-frame clones only, not all of them. This table holds 65,000 to 85,000 clones, 89% found once. Input material: peripheral blood. These receptors were taken from a man aged 45-65 years with active COVID-19.

This sequence joins TRBV5-6 and TRBJ1-5, with D tentatively TRBD1 (6 bases). Trimming pared 2 bases from V and 0 bases from J, leaving 6 bases between. Germline CDR1 is SGHDT and CDR2 is YYEEEE. The CDR3 consists of 14 residues. The CDR3 nucleotides are TGTGCCAGCAGCTTAGGGGGTAGCAATCAGCCCCAGCATTTT. As protein: CASSLGGSNQPQHF. The whole variable domain, remainder taken from reference TRBV5-6 and TRBJ1-5, is DAGVTQSPTHLIKTRGQQVTLRCSPKSGHDTVSWYQQALGQGPQFIFQYYEEEERQRGNFPDRFSGHQFPNYSSELNVNALLLGDSALYLCASSLGGSNQPQHFGDGTRLSIL.

The chain uses TRBV5-6 and TRBJ1-5, with 9 bases lining up with TRBD1. V was pared by 4 bases and J by 5 bases, with 4 bases of the junction left unmatched. Germline V CDR1 and CDR2: SGHDT, YYEEEE. CDR3 length: 14 amino acids. The CDR3 DNA reads TGTGCCAGCAGCACATGGACAGGGGATCAGCCCCAGCATTTT. It encodes CASSTWTGDQPQHF.

V gene TRBV7-2 combines with J gene TRBJ2-7; 9 positions match TRBD1. The CDR3 consists of 15 residues. Trimming took 1 base from V and 6 from J; bases not matched to a gene: 7. Germline V gives CDR1 SGHTA, CDR2 FQGNSA. CDR3 sequence: CASSLVGTGTVEQYF. The CDR3 DNA follows: TGTGCCAGCAGCTTAGTAGGGACAGGGACGGTCGAGCAGTACTTC.

The genes are TRBV25-1 and TRBJ1-6, with 8 bases fitting TRBD1. The trim removed 6 bases at V and 7 bases at J, leaving 5 bases unmatched. The length of the CDR3 is 14 residues. Germline V gene lookup returns CDR1 MGHDK and CDR2 SYGVNS. The CDR3 protein is CASSLNRGNSPLHF. CDR3 DNA sequence: TGTGCCAGCAGCCTAAACAGGGGGAATTCACCCCTCCACTTT.

The chain has TRBV7-2 and TRBJ2-7; the match to TRBD2 covers 8 bases. CDR1 and CDR2 from the germline V gene are SGHTA and FQGNSA. The V gene end was trimmed by 3 bases and the J gene end by 2 bases; junction bases not matched to a gene: 3. This CDR3 is built from 14 residues. The CDR3 spells CASSLTSEPYEQYF. CDR3 DNA: TGTGCCAGCAGCTTGACTAGCGAACCCTACGAGCAGTACTTC.

The rearrangement links TRBV3-1 (or the pseudogene TRBV3-2) to TRBJ1-5; TRBD1 aligns across 9 bases. Germline loops: CDR1 LGHDT, CDR2 YNNKEL (reference sequence). This CDR3 has 14 residues. Germline trimming cut 5 bases from V and 9 bases from J; bases unmatched to any gene: 8. The CDR3 region has the DNA TGTGCCAGCAGCGCGGGACAGGGTCCGGGGCCCCAGCATTTT. It specifies CASSAGQGPGPQHF.

The chain couples TRBV6-5 to TRBJ1-5, with D unresolved. Germline V gene sequence: CDR1 MNHEY, CDR2 SVGAGI. Deletions cut 2 bases from V and 2 bases from J, with 10 bases between. This CDR3 is built from 15 residues. The CDR3: CASSYRAGGNQPQHF. CDR3 sequence (DNA): TGTGCCAGCAGTTACAGGGCCGGGGGCAATCAGCCCCAGCATTTT.

The chain is built from TRBV19 and TRBJ1-5; D gene unclear. CDR1 is LNHDA and CDR2 is SQIVND in the germline V gene (reference sequence). The CDR3 length is 12 residues. The V and J ends lost 8 bases and 0 bases respectively, with 5 bases between them. CDR3 loop: CASGDSNQPQHF. The CDR3 DNA is TGTGCCAGTGGAGATAGCAATCAGCCCCAGCATTTT.

The CDR3 region has the DNA TGTGCCAGCAGCTTAGACGGGACTAGCGGGGGCTCAGATACGCAGTATTTT. It translates to CASSLDGTSGGSDTQYF. V and J are TRBV7-2 and TRBJ2-3; 14 nucleotides line up with TRBD2. The V and J ends lost 1 base and 4 bases, in that order; junction bases with no gene match: 4. The V gene's germline CDR1 is SGHTA and CDR2 FQGNSA. This CDR3 has 17 residues.

A few counts support this clone. This chain joins TRBV27 and TRBJ1-5, with a weak D call TRBD1 (5 bases). The germline V gene has CDR1 MNHEY and CDR2 SMNVEV (reference sequence). V dropped 7 bases and J dropped 7 bases, with 17 bases sitting between them. CDR3 size: 14 residues. CDR3 DNA: TGTGCCAGCACCCTTTCTGGGGGGGGGCAGCCCCAGCATTTT. This encodes CASTLSGGGQPQHF.

J is TRBJ2-2 and V is TRBV6-5, with 9 bases aligning to TRBD1. In germline, CDR1 is MNHEY, CDR2 SVGAGI. After removal of 6 bases from V and 5 bases from J, the junction contained 4 bases not matched to a gene. The CDR3 has 14 amino acids. This CDR3 is CASRRDRATGELFF. The CDR3 DNA follows: TGTGCCAGCAGGCGGGACAGGGCGACCGGGGAGCTGTTTTTT.

This chain connects TRBV6-6 to TRBJ1-2, with 8 bases matching TRBD1. The CDR3 is 13 amino acids. Looked up from germline, CDR1 is MNHNY and CDR2 is SVGAGI (reference sequence). V gave up 2 bases and J gave up 5 bases; unmatched junction bases: 1. CDR3 region: CASSYTGGYGYTF. The CDR3 bases are TGTGCCAGCAGTTACACAGGGGGGTATGGCTACACCTTC.

The V call is TRBV5-1, the J call TRBJ1-2; the D is unclear. Between the trimmed V and J ends, which lost 3 bases and 0 bases, there was a span of 12 bases. The CDR3 contains 15 residues. Per germline, CDR1 SGHRS and CDR2 YFSETQ. The CDR3 DNA sequence: TGCGCCAGCAGCTCAGGAGGGAGTACTAACTATGGCTACACCTTC. Encoded protein: CASSSGGSTNYGYTF.

This clone was counted a single time. The genes are TRBV5-1 and TRBJ1-6; TRBD1 matches at 9 bases. Germline lookup yields CDR1 SGHRS and CDR2 YFSETQ. The CDR3 sequence is 15 residues long. V shed 1 base, J shed 9 bases, and the junction held 5 bases outside the gene matches. Written as DNA, the CDR3 is TGCGCCAGCAGCTTGTCCCGGGACAGGGCTTCACCCCTCCACTTT. It codes for CASSLSRDRASPLHF.

The chain recombines TRBV9 with TRBJ2-2, with 7 bases fitting TRBD1. Germline CDR1 reads SGDLS; CDR2 reads YYNGEE. There are 14 residues in the CDR3. J gave up 6 bases and V 0 bases, and 2 bases lay outside the gene matches. CDR3 bases: TGTGCCAGCAGCGTAGCTACAGGGGCCGGGGAGCTGTTTTTT. Its translation: CASSVATGAGELFF.

This chain connects TRBV5-1 to TRBJ2-1, with 11 bases lining up with TRBD2. Trimming took 0 bases from V and 9 from J; bases not matched to a gene: 5. The CDR3 has 15 amino acids. Per the germline V gene, CDR1 is SGHRS and CDR2 is YFSETQ. CDR3 residues: CASSLGSGGAGEQFF. CDR3 bases: TGCGCCAGCAGCTTGGGTAGCGGGGGGGCCGGTGAGCAGTTCTTC.

The chain employs TRBV5-1 and TRBJ2-1; D unresolved. The CDR3 spans 11 residues. In germline, CDR1 is SGHRS, CDR2 YFSETQ. Trimming took off 9 bases at V and 7 bases at J, with 11 bases between the two ends. In DNA, the CDR3 is TGCGCCACGCGGCCCGAAAATGAGCAGTTCTTC. The encoded protein is CATRPENEQFF.

This clone occurred once. The chain recombines TRBV6-5 with TRBJ2-7; a weak D match, TRBD2 (6 bases). Trimming took 2 bases from V and 3 from J, leaving 14 bases between them. Per the germline V gene, CDR1 is MNHEY and CDR2 is SVGAGI. CDR3 size: 15 residues. CDR3 in amino acids: CASSYAAGWGYEQYF. In DNA, the CDR3 is TGTGCCAGCAGTTACGCGGCGGGGTGGGGCTACGAGCAGTACTTC.

The chain is built from TRBV24-1 and TRBJ2-3, with a possible D match to TRBD2 (6 bases). This CDR3 is built from 13 residues. The V gene's germline CDR1 is KGHDR and CDR2 SFDVKD. V lost 5 bases and J 2 bases, leaving 7 bases between the germline ends. The CDR3 DNA is TGTGCCACCAGTGGCGGGGCCACAGATACGCAGTATTTT. This translates into CATSGGATDTQYF.

V and J are TRBV11-2 and TRBJ2-1, with TRBD2 matching over 12 bases. The CDR3 totals 19 residues. V shed 6 bases and J 0 bases; nucleotides not matched to a gene: 12. The V gene's germline CDR1 is SGHAT and CDR2 FQNNGV. The CDR3 loop is CASSLWTSGTTSSYNEQFF. The CDR3 DNA reads TGTGCCAGCAGTCTTTGGACTAGCGGGACTACTTCCTCCTACAATGAGCAGTTCTTC.

The CDR3: CASSDADRLGEAFF. The CDR3 DNA sequence: TGTGCCAGCAGCGACGCGGACAGGTTGGGGGAAGCTTTCTTT. The chain has TRBV9 and TRBJ1-1, with 7 nucleotides matching TRBD1. The CDR3 is 14 residues long. After removal of 3 bases from V and 8 bases from J, the junction contained 10 bases not matched to a gene. Per germline, CDR1 SGDLS and CDR2 YYNGEE.

The chain uses TRBV12-2 and TRBJ1-3; the tabulated D call, TRBD1, remains unverified against the DNA. TRBV12-2 corresponds to a pseudogene. The CDR3 extends over 17 amino acids. CDR3: CASRLKGQTISGNTIYF. In DNA, the CDR3 is TGTGCAAGTCGCCTAAAGGGACAGACCATCTCTGGAAACACCATATATTTT.

J is TRBJ1-2 and V is TRBV2; 8 positions match TRBD1. The trim removed 6 bases at V and 8 bases at J, leaving 11 bases unmatched. The germline V gene has CDR1 SNHLY and CDR2 FYNNEI. The CDR3 length is 14 residues. The DNA for the CDR3 is TGTGCCAGCAGCGCAGCGGTGACAGGGGCGGGCTACACCTTC. This gives the protein CASSAAVTGAGYTF. Full variable domain (remainder filled in from reference TRBV2 and TRBJ1-2): EPEVTQTPSHQVTQMGQEVILRCVPISNHLYFYWYRQILGQKVEFLVSFYNNEISEKSEIFDDQFSVERPDGSNFTLKIRSTKLEDSAMYFCASSAAVTGAGYTFGSGTRLTVV.

The genes are TRBV6-2 or TRBV6-3 and TRBJ2-3, with a tentative D call TRBD2 (5 bases). The germline CDR1 and CDR2 sequences are MNHEY and SVGEGT. The CDR3 length is 13 residues. V lost 0 bases, J lost 5 bases, and 6 bases lay in between. The CDR3: CASSYSREDTQYF. The CDR3 DNA is TGTGCCAGCAGTTACTCGAGGGAAGATACGCAGTATTTT.

The rearrangement joins TRBV4-1 to TRBJ2-1, with TRBD2 identical over 12 bases. V shed 1 base and J 6 bases; nucleotides not matched to a gene: 13. The CDR3 has 19 residues. Germline CDR1 and CDR2: MGHRA and YSYEKL. The CDR3 bases are TGCGCCAGCAGCCAAGGGCCCCCTAACCTAGCGGGGGGGATCAATGAGCAGTTCTTC. Protein product: CASSQGPPNLAGGINEQFF.

This clone is a singleton in its sample. The chain carries TRBV7-8 and TRBJ2-7; D uncertain. Germline CDR1 reads SGHVS; CDR2 reads FQNEAQ. The CDR3 is 16 residues long. V dropped 5 bases and J dropped 2 bases, with 19 bases sitting between them. The CDR3 region has the DNA TGTGCCAGCAGCCCCTTTCAGAGACGGGTGCCCTACGAGCAGTACTTC. This translates into CASSPFQRRVPYEQYF. Complete variable domain (other parts from reference TRBV7-8 and TRBJ2-7): GAGVSQSPRYKVAKRGQDVALRCDPISGHVSLFWYQQALGQGPEFLTYFQNEAQLDKSGLPSDRFFAERPEGSVSTLKIQRTQQEDSAVYLCASSPFQRRVPYEQYFGPGTRLTVT.